Shown below are 19 T cell receptor beta chains from a single sample sequenced in a study of T cell changes during pregnancy in multiple sclerosis. Clones were read by immunoSEQ multiplex PCR, and TCRdb kept only the in-frame ones, dropping some. The sample yields 40,000 or so clones, more than 70% seen once. The material was CD8+ T cells from peripheral blood mononuclear cells, obtained in the first trimester of pregnancy. The origin of the receptors is a female donor with multiple sclerosis, enrolled in a pregnancy study.

The rearrangement joins TRBV10-3 to TRBJ2-2; D perhaps matches TRBD1 (6 bases). The CDR3 has 16 amino acids. CDR1 and CDR2 from the germline V gene are ENHRY and SYGVKD. Deletions cut 5 bases from V and 4 bases from J, with 17 bases between. The CDR3 sequence: CAISNRDLGGTGELFF. DNA of the CDR3: TGTGCCATCAGTAACCGGGACCTAGGGGGCACCGGGGAGCTGTTTTTT.

This clone has just a few counts. CDR3 sequence reads: CASSSGDSYNEQFF. The DNA of the CDR3 is TGTGCCAGCAGTTCGGGGGACAGTTACAATGAGCAGTTCTTC. The chain has TRBV6-6 and TRBJ2-1, with D maybe TRBD1 (7 bases). This CDR3 contains 14 residues. Germline CDR1 MNHNY, CDR2 SVGAGI (reference sequence). V gave up 4 bases and J gave up 4 bases, with 11 bases separating them.

The V gene is TRBV15, the J gene TRBJ1-4; a possible D gene is TRBD1 (5 bases). CDR3 length equals 20 residues. Germline V gene data show CDR1 as LNHNV and CDR2 as YYDKDF (reference sequence). V lost 1 base and J lost 0, with 21 bases in between. For the CDR3, the DNA is TGTGCCACCAGCAGAGGGAGGGCCAGGACAACAGATGCAACTAATGAAAAACTGTTTTTT. Translated, it gives CATSRGRARTTDATNEKLFF.

The V gene is TRBV2, the J gene TRBJ1-6; no reliable D call. Germline V gene lookup returns CDR1 SNHLY and CDR2 FYNNEI. CDR3 size: 18 residues. The V and J ends lost 5 bases and 2 bases respectively, with 19 bases between them. CDR3 in amino acids: CASSTVGGYCAYNSPLHF. The CDR3 DNA sequence: TGTGCCAGCAGTACGGTCGGAGGGTATTGCGCCTATAATTCACCCCTCCACTTT.

The sample holds a few counts of this clone. V is TRBV27 and J is TRBJ1-4; D not certain. Trimming took 4 bases from V and 8 from J, leaving 5 bases between them. Germline CDR1 is MNHEY and CDR2 is SMNVEV (reference sequence). This CDR3 has 11 residues. The CDR3 DNA sequence: TGTGCCAGCAGTTGGGAGGAAAAACTGTTTTTT. Encoded protein: CASSWEEKLFF.

In this sample, this clone turned up once. The chain employs TRBV15 and TRBJ2-5; D is ambiguous. This CDR3 region has 15 residues. Germline V gene lookup returns CDR1 LNHNV and CDR2 YYDKDF (reference sequence). V lost 3 bases and J 1 base, leaving 12 bases between the germline ends. The CDR3 here is CATSSEPTGQETQYF. Here the CDR3 DNA reads TGTGCCACCAGCAGTGAACCGACGGGCCAAGAGACCCAGTACTTC.

V is TRBV11-3 and J is TRBJ2-2; the D is unclear. The germline V gene encodes CDR1 SGHNT and CDR2 YENEEA. Trimming pared 7 bases from V and 3 bases from J, leaving 12 bases between. This CDR3 has 14 amino acids. For the CDR3, the DNA is TGTGCCAGCACCTCTTACGGAGACACCGGGGAGCTGTTTTTT. Translation: CASTSYGDTGELFF.

The genes are TRBV25-1 and TRBJ1-2; D ambiguous. The CDR3 spans 16 residues. Trimming pared 1 base from V and 2 bases from J, leaving 14 bases between. From germline, CDR1 is MGHDK and CDR2 SYGVNS. The CDR3 bases are TGTGCCAGCAGTGAATTCCGCGAAGGCGGCAACTATGGCTACACCTTC. Protein product: CASSEFREGGNYGYTF.

This sequence joins TRBV6-4 and TRBJ2-1; 9 bases align to TRBD2. Germline V gene lookup returns CDR1 MRHNA and CDR2 SNTAGT. J gave up 5 bases and V 0 bases, and 5 bases lay outside the gene matches. The CDR3 has 16 amino acids. CDR3 nucleotides: TGTGCCAGCAGTGACTCAGCCAGCGGGGGGAACAATGAGCAGTTCTTC. As protein: CASSDSASGGNNEQFF.

Only one count was recorded for this clone. This chain uses TRBV6-1 with TRBJ2-1; 10 nucleotides match TRBD2. After removal of 3 bases from V and 0 bases from J, the junction contained 11 bases not matched to a gene. CDR1 and CDR2 (germline): MNHNS, SASEGT. The CDR3 loop spans 19 amino acids. The CDR3: CASSDPLAGASSSYNEQFF. In DNA form, the CDR3 reads TGTGCCAGCAGTGACCCTCTAGCGGGGGCTTCGAGCTCCTACAATGAGCAGTTCTTC.

The chain recombines TRBV10-3 with TRBJ1-3; D might be TRBD1 (6 bases). V lost 3 bases to trimming and J lost 0 bases, with 9 bases between them. Germline V gene lookup returns CDR1 ENHRY and CDR2 SYGVKD. This CDR3 contains 15 residues. The CDR3 nucleotides read TGTGCCATCAGTGATGGGGACACCTCTGGAAACACCATATATTTT. It specifies CAISDGDTSGNTIYF.

This clone was observed a few times. The chain combines TRBV30 with TRBJ1-1; TRBD1 is a possible D gene (6 bases). The CDR3 has 11 amino acids. The germline V gene encodes CDR1 GTSNPN and CDR2 SVGIG (reference sequence). Trimming took 4 bases from V and 11 from J, leaving 14 bases between them. In DNA form, the CDR3 reads TGTGCCTGGACTGGGGGCCTCGAGGCTTTCTTT. It specifies CAWTGGLEAFF.

This chain connects TRBV6-6 to TRBJ1-1, with D possibly TRBD1 on 6 matching bases. The CDR3 has 12 amino acids. Trimming shortened V by 5 bases and J by 6 bases, and 10 bases separated the two germline ends. Per germline, CDR1 MNHNY and CDR2 SVGAGI (reference sequence). The CDR3 is CASSQDSPEAFF. The CDR3 DNA reads TGTGCCAGCAGTCAGGACAGCCCTGAAGCTTTCTTT.

This clone was seen just once. The DNA for the CDR3 is TGCGCCAGCAGCCAAGACCGGGGATACGAGCAGTACTTC. It encodes CASSQDRGYEQYF. The chain uses TRBV4-1 and TRBJ2-7; D perhaps matches TRBD2 (5 bases). V lost 0 bases and J 4 bases, leaving 7 bases between the germline ends. In germline, CDR1 is MGHRA, CDR2 YSYEKL. The CDR3 runs 13 residues.

The chain joins TRBV9 to TRBJ2-3; 15 bases line up with TRBD2. Germline V gene data show CDR1 as SGDLS and CDR2 as YYNGEE. The V segment lost 3 bases and the J segment 1 base; nucleotides outside the gene matches: 9. The CDR3 has 19 amino acids. DNA of the CDR3: TGTGCCAGCAGCGGTTCGGGACTAGCGGGGGGTATTGGCACAGATACGCAGTATTTT. Translating gives CASSGSGLAGGIGTDTQYF.

In this sample, this clone is medium-sized. The chain carries TRBV7-9 and TRBJ2-3; 14 nucleotides agree with TRBD2. V was pared by 4 bases and J by 1 base, with 4 bases of the junction left unmatched. This CDR3 spans 17 amino acids. Germline-derived CDR1 and CDR2 are SEHNR and FQNEAQ (reference sequence). Here the CDR3 reads CASSSLTSGGGTDTQYF. The DNA for the CDR3 is TGTGCCAGCAGCTCGCTGACTAGCGGGGGGGGCACAGATACGCAGTATTTT.

V gene TRBV13 combines with J gene TRBJ1-3; possible D gene TRBD1, 5 bases. The CDR3 covers 15 residues. V shed 3 bases and J shed 0 bases, with 9 bases lying between them. Germline CDR1 PRHDT, CDR2 FYEKMQ (reference sequence). The CDR3 sequence: CASSFGRVSGNTIYF. The CDR3 DNA is TGTGCCAGCAGCTTTGGCAGGGTCTCTGGAAACACCATATATTTT. Using reference TRBV13 and TRBJ1-3 for the parts outside the CDR3, the full variable domain is AAGVIQSPRHLIKEKRETATLKCYPIPRHDTVYWYQQGPGQDPQFLISFYEKMQSDKGSIPDRFSAQQFSDYHSELNMSSLELGDSALYFCASSFGRVSGNTIYFGEGSWLTVV.

This chain uses TRBV5-1 with TRBJ2-1, with unresolved D. V lost 0 bases and J 5 bases, leaving 9 bases between the germline ends. CDR1 and CDR2 (germline): SGHRS, YFSETQ. This CDR3 has 14 amino acids. As DNA, the CDR3 is TGCGCCAGCAGCTTGGTTCGACAAGACAATGAGCAGTTCTTC. Amino acid sequence: CASSLVRQDNEQFF. Variable domain in full (rest from reference TRBV5-1 and TRBJ2-1): KAGVTQTPRYLIKTRGQQVTLSCSPISGHRSVSWYQQTPGQGLQFLFEYFSETQRNKGNFPGRFSGRQFSNSRSEMNVSTLELGDSALYLCASSLVRQDNEQFFGPGTRLTVL.

This clone was seen a single time. The rearrangement joins TRBV7-9 to TRBJ1-5; 8 bases line up with TRBD1. Germline CDR1 is SEHNR and CDR2 is FQNEAQ (reference sequence). V trimming: 5 bases; J trimming: 3 bases; junction bases outside the gene matches: 9. The CDR3 loop spans 16 amino acids. CDR3 DNA sequence: TGTGCCAGCAGCACCGGGGACAGGACTTCCAATCAGCCCCAGCATTTT. Its protein is CASSTGDRTSNQPQHF.